This T cell receptor (beta chain) was retrieved from a study of T cell clonotyping in hematopoietic cell transplantation. Clones were sequenced by immunoSEQ multiplex PCR, and TCRdb holds only the in-frame ones, with some missing. The sample consists of about 15,000 clones, about nine tenths of them appearing once. Blood collection times were about day -28 and days 30, 100, 180 posttransplant. The CDR3 covers 11 residues. Germline values: CDR1 MRHNA, CDR2 SNTAGT. Study-wide results and caveats: No sorting was done, leaving CD4 and CD8 contributions mixed. Recipient TCR diversity dropped after transplant; expanded clonotypes rose from day 30 to 180. Higher Inverse Simpson Index values in graft donor and pretransplant recipient predicted broader posttransplant TCR diversity.

Comment on this clone: Its target is not known. One end of the junction is discordant with germline, which a read error may explain.

The chain links TRBV6-4 to TRBJ1-4; perhaps TRBD1 as D (5 bases). The receptor comes from a male patient aged 45-60 years who had an allogeneic stem cell transplant from an unrelated donor, so T cells may come from the graft donor. Some clones in this sample may be carry-over from other donors' samples. Source: PBMCs, taken 100 days after allogeneic stem cell transplant. The CDR3 sequence: CGAWENEKLFF. As DNA, the CDR3 is TGCGGGGCCTGGGAAAATGAAAAACTGTTTTTT.